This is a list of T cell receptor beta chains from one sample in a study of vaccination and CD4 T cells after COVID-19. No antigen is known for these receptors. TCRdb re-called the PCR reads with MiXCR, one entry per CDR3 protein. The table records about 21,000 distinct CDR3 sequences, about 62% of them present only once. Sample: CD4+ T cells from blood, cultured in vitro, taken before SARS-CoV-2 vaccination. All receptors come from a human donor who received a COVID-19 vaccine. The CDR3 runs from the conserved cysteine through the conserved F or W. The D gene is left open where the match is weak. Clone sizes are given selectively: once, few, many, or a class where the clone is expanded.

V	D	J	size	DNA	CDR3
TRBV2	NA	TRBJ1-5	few	TGTGCCAGCAATATCAGGGTAAGCCGTCATCAGCCCCAGCATTTT	CASNIRVSRHQPQHF
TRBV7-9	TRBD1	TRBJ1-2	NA	TGTGCCAGCAGCCCTGGGACAGGGGGCAACAATGGCTACACCTTC	CASSPGTGGNNGYTF
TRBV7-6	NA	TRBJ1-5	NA	TGTGCCAGCACCACGCCGGCGGGCAGACTTAGAGATAGCAATCAGCCCCAGCATTTT	CASTTPAGRLRDSNQPQHF
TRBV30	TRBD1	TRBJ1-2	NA	TGTGCCTGGAGTGTCGGACAGGGTTTGCTTGGCTACACCTTC	CAWSVGQGLLGYTF
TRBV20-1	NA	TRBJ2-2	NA	TGCAGTGCTAGGATCCCCTCCTACACCGGGGAGCTGTTTTTT	CSARIPSYTGELFF
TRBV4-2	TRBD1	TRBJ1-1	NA	TGTGCCAGCAGCCAAGGGGTAGGGACAGGAATGAACACTGAAGCTTTCTTT	CASSQGVGTGMNTEAFF
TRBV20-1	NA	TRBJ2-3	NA	TGCAGTGCTCCCCCGGGTGGGGGGGCCGGAGATACGCAGTATTTT	CSAPPGGGAGDTQYF
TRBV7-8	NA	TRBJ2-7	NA	TGTGCCAGCAGCTCCGGCGCCAGCCTCTACGAGCAGTACTTC	CASSSGASLYEQYF
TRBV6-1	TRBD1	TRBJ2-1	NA	TGTGCCACCGCGGACAGGTTTTACAATGAGCAGTTCTTC	CATADRFYNEQFF
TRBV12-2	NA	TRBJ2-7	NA	TGTGCAAGTCGCTCACTAGCGGGGCGATCCTACGAGCAGTACTTC	CASRSLAGRSYEQYF
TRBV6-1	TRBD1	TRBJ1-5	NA	TGTGCCAGCATGCACCGACAGGGCCAGAATCAGCCCCAGCATTTT	CASMHRQGQNQPQHF
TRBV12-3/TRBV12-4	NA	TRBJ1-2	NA	TGTGCCAGCACCCCCTCGGGGCAGAAAAGCGGTGGCTACACCTTC	CASTPSGQKSGGYTF
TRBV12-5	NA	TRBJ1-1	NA	TGTGCTAGTGGTTTTTACGGCCCTGGGGGGTCGGAAGCTTTCTTT	CASGFYGPGGSEAFF
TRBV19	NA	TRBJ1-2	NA	TGTGCCAGTAGAGATAACTATGGCTACACCTTC	CASRDNYGYTF
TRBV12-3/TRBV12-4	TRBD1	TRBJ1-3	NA	TGTGCCAGCACCCCAGGGGGCTCTGGAAACACCATATATTTT	CASTPGGSGNTIYF
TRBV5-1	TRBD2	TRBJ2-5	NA	TGCGCCAGCAGCTTGGCTATGGGGGGGGAGACCCAGTACTTC	CASSLAMGGETQYF
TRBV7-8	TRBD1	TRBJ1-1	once	TGTGCCAGCAGCCAAAATCCTACAGGGGCCACTGAAGCTTTCTTT	CASSQNPTGATEAFF
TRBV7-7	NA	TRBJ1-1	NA	TGTGCCAGCAGCTTAGGTCAGAACACTGAAGCTTTCTTT	CASSLGQNTEAFF
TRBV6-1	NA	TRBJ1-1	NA	TGTGCCGCCCATCCAGGGGCCGCCGCCACTGAAGCCTTCTTT	CAAHPGAAATEAFF
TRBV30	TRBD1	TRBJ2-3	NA	TGTGCCTGGATGATGGGACAGATTTACACAGATACGCAGTATTTT	CAWMMGQIYTDTQYF
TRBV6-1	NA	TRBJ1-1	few	TGTGCCAGCAGTCAACCCCGGGGGCATCTGAACACTGAAGCTTTCTTT	CASSQPRGHLNTEAFF
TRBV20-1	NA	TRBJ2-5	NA	TGCAGTGCTAGACCAGGCGCAGTGGGAGAGACCCAGTACTTC	CSARPGAVGETQYF
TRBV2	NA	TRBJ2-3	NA	TGTGCCAACAGTGAAAGGCCGGGGTTCGACACAGATACGCAGTATTTT	CANSERPGFDTDTQYF
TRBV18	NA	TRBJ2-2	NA	TGTGCCAGCTCACCACAGGGTTTGAACACCGGGGAGCTGTTTTTT	CASSPQGLNTGELFF
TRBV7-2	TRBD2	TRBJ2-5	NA	TGTGCCAGCAGCTTAGAGGTTTTGTTGGGGGGGGAGACCCAGTACTTC	CASSLEVLLGGETQYF
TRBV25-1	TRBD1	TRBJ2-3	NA	TGTGCCAGCAGTGGGCAGGGGGCGCGTAGATATACGCAGTATTTT	CASSGQGARRYTQYF
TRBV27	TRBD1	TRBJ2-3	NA	TGTGCCAGCAGACCGGACAGGGGCACAGATACGCAGTATTTT	CASRPDRGTDTQYF
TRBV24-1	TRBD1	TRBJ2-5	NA	TGTGCCACCAGTGATCGAAGGGGGCTGGAGACCCAGTACTTC	CATSDRRGLETQYF
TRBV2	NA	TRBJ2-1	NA	TGTGCCAGCAGCTTGAGGGTCGAAGGGAATGAGCAGTTCTTC	CASSLRVEGNEQFF
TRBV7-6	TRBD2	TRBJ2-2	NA	TGTGCCAGCACCCAAAGCGGGGGGAAAAACACCGGGGAGCTGTTTTTT	CASTQSGGKNTGELFF
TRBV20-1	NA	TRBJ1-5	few	TGCAGTGTGGGGGGGGTCAATCAGCCCCAGCATTTT	CSVGGVNQPQHF
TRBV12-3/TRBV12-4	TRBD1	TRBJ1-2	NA	TGTGCCAGCACCCGACAGGGGGCCGACTATGGCTACACCTTC	CASTRQGADYGYTF
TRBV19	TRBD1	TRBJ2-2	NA	TGTGCCAGTAGTATAAGGTTGGGGACAGGGTTTTCCACCGGGGAGCTGTTTTTT	CASSIRLGTGFSTGELFF
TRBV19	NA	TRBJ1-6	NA	TGTGCCAGTAGTATTGGAGGGACTTATAATTCACCCCTCCACTTT	CASSIGGTYNSPLHF
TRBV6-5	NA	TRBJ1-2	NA	TGTGCCAGCAGTTACTTACCGGGACTGTATGGCTACACCTTC	CASSYLPGLYGYTF
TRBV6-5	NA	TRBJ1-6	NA	TGTGCCAGCAGTTACTCTGGGCACCTCTATAATTCACCCCTCCACTTT	CASSYSGHLYNSPLHF
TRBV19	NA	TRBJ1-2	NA	TGTGCCAGTAGTCGGGACTCCTCGTTCTATGGCTACACCTTC	CASSRDSSFYGYTF
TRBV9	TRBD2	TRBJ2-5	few	TGTGCCAGCAGCGAAGGGACTAGCGGGGGTGGGACCCAGTACTTC	CASSEGTSGGGTQYF
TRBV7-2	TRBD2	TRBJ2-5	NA	TGTGCCAGCACCTGGACTAGGTTAGGGGAGACCCAGTACTTC	CASTWTRLGETQYF
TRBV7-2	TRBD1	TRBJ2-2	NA	TGTGCCAGCAGCTTTTGGGACAGGGTGGAGGTCGGGGAGCTGTTTTTT	CASSFWDRVEVGELFF
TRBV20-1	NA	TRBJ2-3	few	TGCAGTGCTCGACCGGACTCGGGCACTATAGATACGCAGTATTTT	CSARPDSGTIDTQYF
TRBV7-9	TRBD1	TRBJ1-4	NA	TGTGCCAGCAGCCCCGGGACAGGGGCTGAAAAACTGTTTTTT	CASSPGTGAEKLFF
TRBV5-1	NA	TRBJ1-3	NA	TGCGCCAGCAGCTTGGCTGGCATCTCTGGAAACACCATATATTTT	CASSLAGISGNTIYF
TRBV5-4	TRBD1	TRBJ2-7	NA	TGTGCCAGCAGCACGGGACAGGGAAGGTCCTACGAGCAGTACTTC	CASSTGQGRSYEQYF
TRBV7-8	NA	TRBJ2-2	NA	TGTGCCAGCAGCTTTCAGGGTTGGTCGCACACCGGGGAGCTGTTTTTT	CASSFQGWSHTGELFF
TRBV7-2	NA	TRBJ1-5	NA	TGTGCCAGCAGCTTAATGGGCGGGGGGAATCAGCCCCAGCATTTT	CASSLMGGGNQPQHF
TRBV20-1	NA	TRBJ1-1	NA	TGCAGTGCTAGAGACCCGTGGGCCCTCACCCACACTGAAGCTTTCTTT	CSARDPWALTHTEAFF
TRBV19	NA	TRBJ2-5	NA	TGTGCCAGTAGTCCCCACTCCGGGACACTGCAAGAGACCCAGTACTTC	CASSPHSGTLQETQYF
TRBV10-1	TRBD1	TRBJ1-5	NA	TGCGCCAGAAAGAAGGGACAGGGACACAATCAGCCCCAGCATTTT	CARKKGQGHNQPQHF
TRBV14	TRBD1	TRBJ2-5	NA	TGTGCCAGCAGCCCGGGGACAGGGAGGAGTACCCAGTACTTC	CASSPGTGRSTQYF
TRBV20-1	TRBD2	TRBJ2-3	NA	TGCAGTGCTACGGGACTAGCGGGAAACACAGATACGCAGTATTTT	CSATGLAGNTDTQYF
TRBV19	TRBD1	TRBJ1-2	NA	TGTGCCAGTAGCCGGGACAGGGACACGTTTCACTATGGCTACACCTTC	CASSRDRDTFHYGYTF
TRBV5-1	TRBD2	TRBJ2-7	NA	TGCGCCAGCAGCCAGGGACTACCATCCTACGAGCAGTACTTC	CASSQGLPSYEQYF
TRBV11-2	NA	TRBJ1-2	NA	TGTGCCAGCAGCTTAGATGGATTGCTTCGGGTCTATGGCTACACCTTC	CASSLDGLLRVYGYTF
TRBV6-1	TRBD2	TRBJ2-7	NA	TGTGCCAGCAGACTAGCGGGGGACCCCAGCTCCTACGAGCAGTGCTTC	CASRLAGDPSSYEQCF
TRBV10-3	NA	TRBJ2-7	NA	TGTGCCATCAGTGAGTGGGGGCTCTTTGACGAGCAGTACTTC	CAISEWGLFDEQYF
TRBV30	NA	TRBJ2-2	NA	TGTGCCTGGAGTGTACTATCTGGGGTCACCGGGGAGCTGTTTTTT	CAWSVLSGVTGELFF
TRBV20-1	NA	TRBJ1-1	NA	TGCAGTGCGGCAGGGTGGACTGAAGCTTTCTTT	CSAAGWTEAFF